A single T cell receptor (beta chain) is shown here with its context. Its antigen is still unknown. Within one base of it there is no much larger clone, and no base qualities were kept. Library preparation used UMI-ligation and nested PCR. To cover both TRBC1 and TRBC2, the beta constant-region primer consisted of an equimolar mix of two oligonucleotides. Four rounds of PCR were used to amplify ligated cDNA, with nested alpha and beta constant-region primers being used together with the SP2 primer. A single-stranded oligonucleotide containing the SP2 primer and a 12-nucleotide UMI was joined to the 3' end of the cDNA by T4 RNA ligase 1. The ligation reaction was incubated at 16°C for about 18-24 hours. PCR2 was typically run as a SYBR Green qPCR and stopped at a predetermined threshold to prevent over-amplification. Every purification after the first one was done using Agencourt AMPure XP magnetic beads. Libraries were quantified by Qubit and checked on a TapeStation, where a main peak was expected near 650 bp. The pooled libraries were sequenced on an Illumina MiSeq using v2 2x251 paired-end kits, which usually yielded roughly 1-2.2 million reads per sample. Each sample was pooled at about 4.3 nM, and roughly 4.5-7% PhiX was included to help cluster recognition. Concerning the study's data processing: V and J genes were assigned to Demultiplexor-processed FASTQ reads by Decombinator through tag matching, with a single base-pair mismatch being allowed. Collapsinator used UMIs to correct both sequencing errors and frequency errors arising from PCR heterogeneity. TCRs were translated and CDR3s were extracted from the conserved cysteine to the FGXG phenylalanine by CDR3Translator, with non-productive sequences being flagged. Repertoires were subsampled to equal numbers of UMI-defined TCRs before Gini, Shannon entropy and inverse Simpson indices were calculated. Within the linear range, a power law was fitted to clonotype abundance distributions using maximum likelihood. Similar UMI counts, unique TCR numbers and clonal distributions were obtained with the pipeline and with MIGEC on one naive CD8 sample. One analysis removed from the naive repertoire any naive TCRs that were also present in any memory subset from the same donor. Repertoires were searched for approximately 7,000 CMV-associated CDR3 sequences compiled from VDJdb and a published dataset. TCRdb reworked the public reads: Q25 trimming with fastp, MiXCR clone assembly, productive beta chains retained. Identical CDR3 protein sequences are pooled into one entry, listed with their most common genes and DNA. None of the V and J calls come from the authors' own analysis; TCRdb made them. The sample table contains 150,000 or so distinct CDR3 sequences; only one count was recorded for 20% to 25% of them. The top ten clonotypes cover about 0.11% of the sample.

Its CDR3 holds 15 amino acids, cysteine through phenylalanine. CDR3 DNA only is kept here, 45 bases in frame from base 1. CDR1 and CDR2 (MDHEN, SYDVKM) derive from the germline V gene. V loses 2 bases of germline sequence and J loses 8 bases, and the interval between the two ends is 15 bases. The data were obtained in a study of naive and memory T cell subsets (dated by TCRdb to about 2017). Describing the broader study: Sorted naive and memory T cell subsets from peripheral blood were analyzed in the study using a UMI-based, open-source pipeline for TCR alpha and beta sequencing. The functional CMV T cell responses agreed completely with IgG serology results. RNA was DNase-treated and reverse transcribed with TCR constant-region primers, mostly using SuperScript III. Study-level results and caveats: A power law was followed by TCR abundance, with an exponent that differed between naive and memory subsets but was consistent across the three individuals. Each clonotype was defined as a single alpha or beta chain sequence rather than as a paired alpha/beta receptor. Naive repertoires, especially CD8, contained a few larger clonotypes, possibly memory cells re-expressing CD45RA. After error correction, only a single occurrence was seen for over 95% of naive TCR sequences, so much steeper abundance distributions were produced than in memory subsets. RNA-based TCR counts may be influenced by expression changes linked to T cell activation and differentiation. In both CD4 and CD8 cells, a rise in Gini index and a fall in Shannon and inverse Simpson diversity were observed from naive through CM, EM and EMRA. The repertoire findings for the naive and memory subsets could not be validated against a ground truth, as none was available.

From the second PCR step on, the TCR alpha and beta chain libraries were amplified in separate reactions. Donor CMV status was determined by IFNgamma production from CD4+ T cells after overnight stimulation of fresh PBMCs with CMV viral lysate. Miltenyi beads were used first to positively select CD4 T cells, and CD8 T cells were then positively selected from the CD4-negative fraction. Cells were stained for CD3, CD4, CD8, CD45RA, CD27 and a live/dead dye and were sorted on a BD Aria II into four subsets based on CD45RA and CD27. Blood was obtained from a few healthy volunteers, and the blood from each volunteer was fractionated into CD4 and CD8 T cells and subsequently into four differentiation subsets. About 110 ml of peripheral blood was collected from each donor, and PBMC were isolated from the blood using Ficoll-Paque PLUS density-gradient centrifugation. After sorting, cells were lysed in RLT buffer, RNA was extracted using a Qiagen RNeasy kit, and the extracted RNA was stored at -80 degrees C.

Material: naive CD4+ T cells from blood. This specimen's cell subset or site label, interpreted: naive T cells, CD45RA high CD27+. Recombination connected TRBV28 to TRBJ1-4; the best D guess is TRBD1, with 6 bases matching. This receptor was identified in a human donor in good health. The sequenced DNA is TGTGCCAGCAGTTTAAGGGCAGGGGAAAGAGAAAAACTGTTTTTT. It translates as CASSLRAGEREKLFF.